The 27 T cell receptor beta chains below were found in one sample sequenced in a study of blood T cell repertoires in COVID-19. The protocol was immunoSEQ multiplex PCR, while the TCRdb copy is restricted to in-frame clones and leaves out a portion. Altogether approximately 360,000 clones are present, roughly 90% being singletons, with the ten largest covering over 0.9%. Sequences were obtained from PBMCs or T cells enriched from blood (not recorded which). The receptors stem from a woman aged 25-40 years with acute COVID-19.

This clone appeared a single time. J is TRBJ2-7 and V is TRBV7-8; D gene unclear. Germline CDR1 and CDR2: SGHVS and FQNEAQ. V gave up 1 base and J gave up 2 bases, with 6 bases separating them. CDR3 length equals 13 residues. The DNA of the CDR3 is TGTGCCAGCAGCTTAGTGTCAGCCTACGAGCAGTACTTC. Translated, it gives CASSLVSAYEQYF.

V usage is TRBV9 and J usage is TRBJ2-6; 14 bases map to TRBD2. The CDR3 spans 20 residues. The trim removed 0 bases at V and 2 bases at J, leaving 7 bases unmatched. Germline lookup yields CDR1 SGDLS and CDR2 YYNGEE. DNA for the CDR3: TGTGCCAGCAGCGTAGCTTGGACTAGCGGGGGGCCCACTGGGGCCAACGTCCTGACTTTC. Its translation is CASSVAWTSGGPTGANVLTF.

The V and J genes are TRBV6-5 and TRBJ1-3; D is uncertain. The V and J ends lost 10 bases and 2 bases respectively, with 12 bases between them. Germline V CDR1 and CDR2: MNHEY, SVGAGI. The CDR3 length is 13 residues. CDR3 residues: CATHRPAGNTIYF. CDR3 nucleotide sequence: TGTGCCACCCACCGTCCAGCTGGAAACACCATATATTTT.

The rearrangement links TRBV7-3 to TRBJ2-3, with 7 bases identical to TRBD2. The CDR3 is 16 residues long. The trim removed 1 base at V and 2 bases at J, leaving 6 bases unmatched. The germline gives CDR1 SGHTA, CDR2 FQGTGA. The CDR3 nucleotides read TGTGCCAGCAGCTTAATTGGCGGGGGAGCCACAGATACGCAGTATTTT. It is translated as CASSLIGGGATDTQYF.

This chain links TRBV2 with TRBJ1-1; D remains ambiguous. Germline V gene lookup returns CDR1 SNHLY and CDR2 FYNNEI. The CDR3 covers 16 residues. V shed 2 bases and J shed 0 bases, with 13 bases lying between them. The CDR3, as DNA: TGTGCCAGCAGTGAACAGGTACTGATGCTGAACACTGAAGCTTTCTTT. It specifies CASSEQVLMLNTEAFF.

The genes are TRBV6-1 and TRBJ2-1; 7 nucleotides match TRBD2. Germline V gives CDR1 MNHNS, CDR2 SASEGT. Unmatched junction bases numbered 13, after V lost 2 bases and J lost 6 bases. This CDR3 comprises 17 residues. The CDR3 nucleotides are TGTGCCAGCAGTGAATATGGTGCTAGCGGTACCTCCAATGAGCAGTTCTTC. It translates to CASSEYGASGTSNEQFF.

This rearrangement joins TRBV5-1 to TRBJ1-2, with D tentatively TRBD1 (5 bases). Germline CDR1 reads SGHRS; CDR2 reads YFSETQ. Trimming shortened V by 0 bases and J by 4 bases, and 22 bases separated the two germline ends. This CDR3 has 18 residues. CDR3: CASSLDSDGQGLGYGYTF. The CDR3 region has the DNA TGCGCCAGCAGCTTGGATTCAGACGGGCAGGGCCTCGGCTATGGCTACACCTTC. Supplemented by reference TRBV5-1 and TRBJ1-2, the full variable domain reads KAGVTQTPRYLIKTRGQQVTLSCSPISGHRSVSWYQQTPGQGLQFLFEYFSETQRNKGNFPGRFSGRQFSNSRSEMNVSTLELGDSALYLCASSLDSDGQGLGYGYTFGSGTRLTVV.

The chain is built from TRBV11-2 and TRBJ1-5; D may be TRBD1 (6 bases). V gave up 11 bases and J gave up 3 bases, with 14 bases separating them. Germline CDR1 and CDR2: SGHAT and FQNNGV. The CDR3 contains 13 residues. The CDR3 region has the DNA TGTGCCCCCGTGGGGGGGCCCAATCAGCCCCAGCATTTT. Its protein product is CAPVGGPNQPQHF. Using reference TRBV11-2 and TRBJ1-5 for the parts outside the CDR3, the full variable domain is EAGVAQSPRYKIIEKRQSVAFWCNPISGHATLYWYQQILGQGPKLLIQFQNNGVVDDSQLPKDRFSAERLKGVDSTLKIQPAKLEDSAVYLCAPVGGPNQPQHFGDGTRLSIL.

The chain is built from TRBV5-1 and TRBJ1-2, with 8 bases identical to TRBD1. Trimming took 0 bases from V and 8 from J; bases not matched to a gene: 9. Germline V CDR1 and CDR2: SGHRS, YFSETQ. There are 15 residues in the CDR3. This chain's CDR3 is CASSLGQGKVGGYTF. The CDR3 DNA follows: TGCGCCAGCAGCTTGGGACAGGGGAAAGTTGGCGGCTACACCTTC.

V gene TRBV28 combines with J gene TRBJ1-6; TRBD1 matches 7 bases. CDR1 is MDHEN and CDR2 is SYDVKM in the germline V gene. V shed 5 bases and J 14 bases; nucleotides not matched to a gene: 18. This CDR3 is 16 amino acids long. The CDR3 region is CASSAHVAGGIGALHF. In nucleotides, the CDR3 is TGTGCCAGCAGTGCCCATGTGGCAGGGGGGATAGGGGCCCTCCACTTT.

This chain joins TRBV6-2 or TRBV6-3 and TRBJ1-5; maybe TRBD1 (5 bases). V was trimmed by 4 bases and J by 15 bases, leaving 19 bases between them. The CDR3 contains 13 residues. Germline assignment: CDR1 MNHEY and CDR2 SVGEGT. As DNA, the CDR3 is TGTGCCAGCAGTTCCCCAGGGCTCTTTGGTCGGCATTTT. It is translated as CASSSPGLFGRHF.

The chain has TRBV2 and TRBJ2-7; the D gene is possibly TRBD1 (6 bases). Deletions cut 5 bases from V and 5 bases from J, with 19 bases between. Germline loops: CDR1 SNHLY, CDR2 FYNNEI. This CDR3 is 15 amino acids long. The CDR3 sequence: CASSPWIFRGDEQYF. The CDR3 nucleotides read TGTGCCAGCAGTCCATGGATCTTCAGGGGCGACGAGCAGTACTTC.

About this clone itself: Additional DNA sequences in this sample encode the identical CDR3. This chain joins TRBV7-9 and TRBJ2-1; a weak D match, TRBD1 (5 bases). CDR3 length: 15 residues. Germline V gene data show CDR1 as SEHNR and CDR2 as FQNEAQ (reference sequence). The V end was cut by 2 bases, the J end by 4 bases, with 12 bases between. This CDR3 is CASSLRQGGYNEQFF. CDR3 coding DNA: TGTGCCAGCAGCTTACGGCAGGGTGGTTACAATGAGCAGTTCTTC.

The chain is built from TRBV27 and TRBJ2-2, with a tentative D call TRBD1 (6 bases). V lost 3 bases to trimming and J lost 6 bases, with 8 bases between them. The CDR3 has 13 amino acids. The germline V gene has CDR1 MNHEY and CDR2 SMNVEV (reference sequence). The CDR3 loop is CASSLWGPGELFF. DNA of the CDR3: TGTGCCAGCAGTTTGTGGGGGCCCGGGGAGCTGTTTTTT.

V usage is TRBV5-1 and J usage is TRBJ1-1; D gene unclear. In germline, CDR1 is SGHRS, CDR2 YFSETQ. V was pared by 0 bases and J by 0 bases, with 9 bases between. The CDR3 runs to 15 residues. For the CDR3, the DNA is TGCGCCAGCAGCTTGGCCGTCCAGATGAACACTGAAGCTTTCTTT. Its protein is CASSLAVQMNTEAFF.

The chain uses TRBV7-9 and TRBJ1-6, with D uncertain. CDR1 SEHNR and CDR2 FQNEAQ come from the germline V gene (reference sequence). Trimming removed 2 bases from V and 9 bases from J, with 11 bases in between. This CDR3 has 14 amino acids. CDR3 bases: TGTGCCAGCAGCTTACGGGGTCCGATTTCACCCCTCCACTTT. It translates to CASSLRGPISPLHF.

The chain uses TRBV5-1 and TRBJ2-7; 7 positions agree with TRBD2. This CDR3 region has 18 residues. After removal of 0 bases from V and 2 bases from J, the junction contained 14 bases not matched to a gene. Per germline, CDR1 SGHRS and CDR2 YFSETQ. The CDR3 region is CASSLGPNGAGITYEQYF. In DNA, the CDR3 is TGCGCCAGCAGCTTGGGGCCGAATGGAGCGGGGATCACCTACGAGCAGTACTTC.

The rearrangement uses TRBV19 and TRBJ1-4; D is unclear. Trimming removed 3 bases at V and 4 bases at J, with 9 bases between. Germline V gene lookup returns CDR1 LNHDA and CDR2 SQIVND (reference sequence). The CDR3 has 14 residues. The CDR3 loop reads CASSMARSNEKLFF. The CDR3 DNA reads as TGTGCCAGTAGTATGGCTCGGAGTAATGAAAAACTGTTTTTT.

V and J are TRBV3-1 (or the pseudogene TRBV3-2) and TRBJ1-4; D perhaps matches TRBD1 (6 bases). V lost 11 bases, J lost 3 bases, and 10 bases lay in between. The CDR3 spans 12 residues. Germline-derived CDR1 and CDR2 are LGHDT and YNNKEL (reference sequence). The CDR3 DNA sequence: TGTGCCGCAGGACAGCCTAATGAAAAACTGTTTTTT. Translation gives CAAGQPNEKLFF.

The chain is built from TRBV6-2 or TRBV6-3 and TRBJ1-2; 9 bases match TRBD1. The junction had 4 bases not matched to a gene; V was cut back by 2 bases and J by 3 bases. Germline lookup yields CDR1 MNHEY and CDR2 SVGEGT. The CDR3 runs to 15 residues. The CDR3 sequence: CASSYPGQGYYGYTF. The CDR3 nucleotides are TGTGCCAGCAGTTACCCGGGACAGGGCTACTATGGCTACACCTTC.

The chain recombines TRBV21-1 with TRBJ2-3; the DNA was not compared with TRBD1, the D call given in the table. TRBV21-1 is a pseudogene locus. This CDR3 comprises 17 residues. The CDR3 loop is CASSTREWYRDTDTQYF. The CDR3 DNA reads as TGTGCCAGCAGCACACGAGAGTGGTACAGGGACACAGATACGCAGTATTTT.

V gene TRBV5-1 combines with J gene TRBJ2-7; perhaps TRBD1 as D (6 bases). The CDR3 is 14 residues long. Trimming stripped 4 bases from V and 3 bases from J, with 14 bases between. The germline V gene has CDR1 SGHRS and CDR2 YFSETQ. CDR3 region: CASSLNLRGYEQYF. DNA for the CDR3: TGCGCCAGCAGCCTTAACCTCAGGGGCTACGAGCAGTACTTC.

The rearrangement joins TRBV5-6 to TRBJ2-7; 10 positions match TRBD1. Germline loops: CDR1 SGHDT, CDR2 YYEEEE. This CDR3 region has 15 residues. V gave up 0 bases and J gave up 6 bases; unmatched junction bases: 6. CDR3 in amino acids: CASSLGDRGPTEQYF. DNA of the CDR3: TGTGCCAGCAGCTTGGGGGACAGGGGTCCCACCGAGCAGTACTTC.

The rearrangement joins TRBV5-1 to TRBJ1-4; D perhaps matches TRBD1 (6 bases). Trimming cost V 0 bases and J 2 bases, with 8 bases left between them. The CDR3 loop spans 15 amino acids. Germline CDR1 is SGHRS and CDR2 is YFSETQ. In nucleotides, the CDR3 is TGCGCCAGCAGCTTGGGACAGGTGACTAATGAAAAACTGTTTTTT. It yields the protein CASSLGQVTNEKLFF. Drawing the rest from reference TRBV5-1 and TRBJ1-4, the complete variable domain is KAGVTQTPRYLIKTRGQQVTLSCSPISGHRSVSWYQQTPGQGLQFLFEYFSETQRNKGNFPGRFSGRQFSNSRSEMNVSTLELGDSALYLCASSLGQVTNEKLFFGSGTQLSVL.

J is TRBJ2-7 and V is TRBV27, with D tentatively TRBD2 (5 bases). Germline CDR1 reads MNHEY; CDR2 reads SMNVEV (reference sequence). This CDR3 spans 18 amino acids. Deletions cut 1 base from V and 0 bases from J, with 19 bases between. CDR3 in DNA: TGTGCCAGCAGTTTATACTCTCGTGAGGGAATTCGCTCCTACGAGCAGTACTTC. Translation: CASSLYSREGIRSYEQYF.

The J gene is TRBJ1-2, the V gene TRBV12-3 or TRBV12-4; TRBD1 matches 9 bases. This CDR3 region has 13 residues. The J segment lost 8 bases and the V segment lost 3 bases, leaving 4 bases of the junction unmatched. CDR3 residues: CASSFRDRDGYTF. CDR3 coding DNA: TGTGCCAGCAGTTTTAGGGACAGGGACGGCTACACCTTC.

This chain links TRBV18 with TRBJ1-5; D gene ambiguous. Trimming stripped 2 bases from V and 1 base from J, with 9 bases between. Per germline, CDR1 KGHSH and CDR2 LQKENI. The CDR3 length is 15 residues. CDR3 DNA sequence: TGTGCCAGCTCACCATTCAGTGGCAGCAATCAGCCCCAGCATTTT. This gives the protein CASSPFSGSNQPQHF.